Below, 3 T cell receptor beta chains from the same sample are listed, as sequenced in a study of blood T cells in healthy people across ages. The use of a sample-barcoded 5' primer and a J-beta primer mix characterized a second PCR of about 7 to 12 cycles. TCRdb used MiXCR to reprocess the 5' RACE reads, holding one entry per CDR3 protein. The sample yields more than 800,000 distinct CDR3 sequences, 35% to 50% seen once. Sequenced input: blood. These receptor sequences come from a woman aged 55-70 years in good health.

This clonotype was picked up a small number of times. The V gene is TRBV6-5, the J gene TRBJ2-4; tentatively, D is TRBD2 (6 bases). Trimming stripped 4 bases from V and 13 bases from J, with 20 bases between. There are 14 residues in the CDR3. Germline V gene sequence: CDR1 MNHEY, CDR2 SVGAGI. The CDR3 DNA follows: TGTGCCAGCAGTTCCCATGGAGGGCTGAGAGAGCAGTACTTC. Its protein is CASSSHGGLREQYF.

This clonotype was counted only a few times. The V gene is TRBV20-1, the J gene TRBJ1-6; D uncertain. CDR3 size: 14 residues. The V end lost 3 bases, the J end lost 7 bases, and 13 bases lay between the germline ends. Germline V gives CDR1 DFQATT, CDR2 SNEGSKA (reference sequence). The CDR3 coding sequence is TGCAGTGCTAGTGAGATGGCTACAAATTCACCCCTCCACTTT. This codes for CSASEMATNSPLHF.

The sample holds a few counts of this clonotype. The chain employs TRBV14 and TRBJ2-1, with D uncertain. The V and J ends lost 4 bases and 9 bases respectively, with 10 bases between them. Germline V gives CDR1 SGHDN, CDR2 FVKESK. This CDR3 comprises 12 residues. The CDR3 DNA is TGTGCCAGCAGCCTCACCCAGGTTGAGCAGTTCTTC. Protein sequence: CASSLTQVEQFF.